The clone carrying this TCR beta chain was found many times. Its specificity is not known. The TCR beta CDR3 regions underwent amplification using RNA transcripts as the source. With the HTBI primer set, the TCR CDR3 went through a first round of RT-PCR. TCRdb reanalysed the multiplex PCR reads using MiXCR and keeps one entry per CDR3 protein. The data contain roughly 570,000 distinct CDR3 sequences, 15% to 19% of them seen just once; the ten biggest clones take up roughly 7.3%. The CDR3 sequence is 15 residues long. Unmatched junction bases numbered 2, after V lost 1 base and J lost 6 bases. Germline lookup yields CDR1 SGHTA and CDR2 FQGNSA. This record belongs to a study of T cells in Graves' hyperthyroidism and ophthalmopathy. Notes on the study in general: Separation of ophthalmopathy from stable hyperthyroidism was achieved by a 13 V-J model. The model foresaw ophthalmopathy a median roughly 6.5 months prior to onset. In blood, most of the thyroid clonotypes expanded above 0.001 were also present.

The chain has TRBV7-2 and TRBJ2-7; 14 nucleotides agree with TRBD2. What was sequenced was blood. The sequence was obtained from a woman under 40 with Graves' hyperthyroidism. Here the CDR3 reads CASSLVGLAGGEQYF. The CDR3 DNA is TGTGCCAGCAGCTTAGTAGGACTAGCGGGAGGCGAGCAGTACTTC. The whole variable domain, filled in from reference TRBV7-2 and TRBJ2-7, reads GAGVSQSPSNKVTEKGKDVELRCDPISGHTALYWYRQSLGQGLEFLIYFQGNSAPDKSGLPSDRFSAERTGGSVSTLTIQRTQQEDSAVYLCASSLVGLAGGEQYFGPGTRLTVT.